This T cell receptor beta chain derives from a study of spatial heterogeneity in lung cancer. Background on the study: The count of detected beta-chain sequences consistently exceeded that of alpha-chain sequences. Study-wide findings and caveats: Ubiquitous, expanded tumor-derived TCRs were more frequently observed in blood at resection than at follow-up.

For this clonotype: Its antigen is currently unknown.

TCR cDNA molecules each carried a unique molecular identifier. TCRdb redid the calling of the 5' RACE reads with MiXCR, one entry per CDR3 protein. Of approximately 40,000 distinct CDR3 sequences in the sample, 12% to 15% are singletons; the top ten hold 50% to 65%. Stated time point: sample taken at primary tumor resection. No cells were sorted before sequencing. The whole RNA sequenced was extracted from tumor, nontumor lung or frozen PBMC. Patients with untreated early-stage non-small cell lung cancer, numbering 72, were the donors. The sample here was PBMCs, taken at surgery. The sequence was obtained from a male donor with early-stage non-small cell lung cancer.

CDR3 in amino acids: CSASHGRTYEQYF. The CDR3 nucleotides read TGCAGCGCGAGCCACGGACGCACGTACGAGCAGTACTTC. V and J are TRBV29-1 and TRBJ2-7; D is undetermined. Trimming pared 7 bases from V and 4 bases from J, leaving 17 bases between. The CDR3 extends over 13 amino acids. CDR1 is SQVTM and CDR2 is ANQGSEA in the germline V gene.